Shown below are 13 T cell receptor beta chains from a single sample sequenced in a study of technical replicates of blood from several donors (dated by TCRdb to about 2017). The library relied on the immunoSEQ multiplex PCR assay. TCRdb retrieved this table from immuneACCESS and kept in-frame rearrangements only. Not all clones are present; in checked studies, unresolved V genes account for under half, and no reason is known for the remainder. The sample table records roughly 80,000 clones; over 75% of these occur just once. The biggest ten clones account for less than 0.5% of the sample. The sample comprised T cells isolated from PBMCs. The receptors here all came from a human donor in good health.

The gene calls are TRBV6-5 and TRBJ1-2; D might be TRBD1 (6 bases). The germline V and J ends were trimmed by 0 bases and 7 bases, with 12 bases remaining between them. Germline CDR1 MNHEY, CDR2 SVGAGI. This CDR3 has 14 residues. CDR3 DNA: TGTGCCAGCAGTTACTCAGGGGGAGAATCTGGCTACACCTTC. It encodes CASSYSGGESGYTF.

The CDR3 spells CASSLSSGRAVDTQYF. The CDR3 DNA follows: TGTGCCAGCAGCTTAAGCAGCGGGAGGGCGGTAGATACGCAGTATTTT. J is TRBJ2-3 and V is TRBV7-2, with TRBD2 matching over 10 bases. With 2 bases clipped from V and 5 bases from J, the junction kept 7 bases outside the gene matches. Germline V gives CDR1 SGHTA, CDR2 FQGNSA. The CDR3 sequence is 16 residues long.

The chain has TRBV9 and TRBJ2-6; D is undetermined. Germline CDR1 is SGDLS and CDR2 is YYNGEE. V dropped 4 bases and J dropped 0 bases, with 5 bases sitting between them. The CDR3 extends over 14 amino acids. CDR3 sequence reads: CASSSYSGANVLTF. In DNA form, the CDR3 reads TGTGCCAGCAGCTCCTACTCTGGGGCCAACGTCCTGACTTTC.

The gene calls are TRBV5-5 and TRBJ2-7; no clear D. The CDR3 is made up of 11 amino acids. In germline, CDR1 is SGHKS, CDR2 YYEKEE (reference sequence). V lost 4 bases and J lost 3, with 5 bases in between. The CDR3 DNA reads as TGTGCCAGCAGCCGTAGCTACGAGCAGTACTTC. This encodes CASSRSYEQYF.

The rearrangement joins TRBV5-4 to TRBJ2-7, with a weak D call TRBD1 (6 bases). The CDR3 is 13 residues long. Trimming left V 4 bases short and J 7 bases short, with 15 bases between. Germline CDR1 reads SGHNT; CDR2 reads YYREEE (reference sequence). CDR3 sequence (DNA): TGTGCCAGCAGCATAACAGGGAATACAGAGCAGTACTTC. Amino acid sequence: CASSITGNTEQYF. Using reference TRBV5-4 and TRBJ2-7 for the parts outside the CDR3, the full variable domain is ETGVTQSPTHLIKTRGQQVTLRCSSQSGHNTVSWYQQALGQGPQFIFQYYREEENGRGNFPPRFSGLQFPNYSSELNVNALELDDSALYLCASSITGNTEQYFGPGTRLTVT.

The J gene is TRBJ2-1, the V gene TRBV30; D is perhaps TRBD1 (6 bases). Between the trimmed V and J ends, which lost 3 bases and 3 bases, there was a span of 9 bases. The CDR3 sequence is 13 residues long. CDR1 GTSNPN and CDR2 SVGIG come from the germline V gene (reference sequence). The CDR3 region is CAWRGGVYNEQFF. The DNA for the CDR3 is TGTGCCTGGAGAGGGGGAGTCTACAATGAGCAGTTCTTC.

This rearrangement joins TRBV19 to TRBJ1-1; D unclear. The germline V gene encodes CDR1 LNHDA and CDR2 SQIVND (reference sequence). The CDR3 loop spans 14 amino acids. Trimming stripped 5 bases from V and 1 base from J, with 11 bases between. The CDR3 region is CASSPTLANTEAFF. The CDR3 DNA reads as TGTGCCAGTAGTCCTACTTTAGCGAACACTGAAGCTTTCTTT. The full variable domain, with the rest looked up from reference TRBV19 and TRBJ1-1, is DGGITQSPKYLFRKEGQNVTLSCEQNLNHDAMYWYRQDPGQGLRLIYYSQIVNDFQKGDIAEGYSVSREKKESFPLTVTSAQKNPTAFYLCASSPTLANTEAFFGQGTRLTVV.

The V gene is TRBV29-1, the J gene TRBJ2-7; 8 bases are shared with TRBD2. The CDR3 is 15 residues long. The V gene end was trimmed by 7 bases and the J gene end by 3 bases; junction bases not matched to a gene: 14. CDR1 and CDR2 from the germline V gene are SQVTM and ANQGSEA. Here the CDR3 reads CSAGLTGGPYYEQYF. The DNA for the CDR3 is TGCAGCGCGGGACTGACGGGAGGGCCCTACTACGAGCAGTACTTC.

The chain couples TRBV7-6 to TRBJ2-1, with 7 positions matching TRBD2. The CDR3 extends over 15 amino acids. Looked up from germline, CDR1 is SGHVS and CDR2 is FNYEAQ. V was pared by 3 bases and J by 5 bases, with 7 bases of the junction left unmatched. The CDR3 DNA reads TGTGCCAGCAGCTTCTCCCCCCTAGCGGACAATGAGCAGTTCTTC. Translating gives CASSFSPLADNEQFF.

This rearrangement joins TRBV6-4 to TRBJ2-2; 9 bases line up with TRBD2. Germline V gene data show CDR1 as MRHNA and CDR2 as SNTAGT. CDR3 size: 15 residues. After removal of 6 bases from V and 3 bases from J, the junction contained 5 bases not matched to a gene. CDR3 loop: CASSETSGDTGELFF. The CDR3 DNA reads TGTGCCAGCAGCGAGACTAGCGGAGACACCGGGGAGCTGTTTTTT.

The chain links TRBV30 to TRBJ1-4; D is possibly TRBD1 (6 bases). The CDR3 extends over 16 amino acids. The germline V gene has CDR1 GTSNPN and CDR2 SVGIG (reference sequence). V lost 3 bases and J 0 bases, leaving 14 bases between the germline ends. DNA for the CDR3: TGTGCCTGGAGCCCCGGACAGATTGCAACTAATGAAAAACTGTTTTTT. Translating gives CAWSPGQIATNEKLFF.

The CDR3 here is CASSRIGQVTGEQYF. The CDR3 nucleotides are TGTGCCAGCAGCCGCATCGGACAGGTAACGGGGGAGCAGTACTTC. The gene calls are TRBV14 and TRBJ2-7, with 7 bases aligning to TRBD1. The CDR3 has 15 amino acids. Germline trimming cut 4 bases from V and 7 bases from J; bases unmatched to any gene: 13. Germline V gene sequence: CDR1 SGHDN, CDR2 FVKESK.

The chain recombines TRBV5-5 with TRBJ2-7; 9 bases fit TRBD1. Germline loops: CDR1 SGHKS, CDR2 YYEKEE (reference sequence). After removal of 4 bases from V and 2 bases from J, the junction contained 4 bases not matched to a gene. CDR3 length: 14 amino acids. This CDR3 reads CASSQGQGTYEQYF. CDR3 bases: TGTGCCAGCAGCCAAGGACAGGGGACCTACGAGCAGTACTTC.